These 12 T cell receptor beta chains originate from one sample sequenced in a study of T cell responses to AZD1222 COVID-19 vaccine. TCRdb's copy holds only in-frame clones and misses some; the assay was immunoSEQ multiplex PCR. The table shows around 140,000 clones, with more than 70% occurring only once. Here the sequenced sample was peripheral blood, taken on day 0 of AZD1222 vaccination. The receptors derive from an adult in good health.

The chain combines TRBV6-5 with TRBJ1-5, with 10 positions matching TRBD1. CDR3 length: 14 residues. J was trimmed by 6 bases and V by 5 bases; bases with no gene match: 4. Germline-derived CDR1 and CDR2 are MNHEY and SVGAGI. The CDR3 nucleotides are TGTGCCAGCAGTACGGACAGGGGGATTCAGCCCCAGCATTTT. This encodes CASSTDRGIQPQHF.

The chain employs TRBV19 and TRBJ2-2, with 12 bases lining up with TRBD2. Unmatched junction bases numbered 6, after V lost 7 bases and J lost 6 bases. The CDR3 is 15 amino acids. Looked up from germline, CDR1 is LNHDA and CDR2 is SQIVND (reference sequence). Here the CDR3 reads CASTPSGGAAGELFF. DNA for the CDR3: TGTGCCAGTACCCCTAGCGGGGGGGCGGCCGGGGAGCTGTTTTTT.

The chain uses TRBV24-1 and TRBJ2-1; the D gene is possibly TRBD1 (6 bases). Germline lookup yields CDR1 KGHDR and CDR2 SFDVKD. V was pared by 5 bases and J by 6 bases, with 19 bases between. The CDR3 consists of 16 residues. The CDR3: CATSAYHHTGFNEQFF. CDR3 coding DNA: TGTGCCACCAGTGCCTATCATCATACAGGGTTCAATGAGCAGTTCTTC.

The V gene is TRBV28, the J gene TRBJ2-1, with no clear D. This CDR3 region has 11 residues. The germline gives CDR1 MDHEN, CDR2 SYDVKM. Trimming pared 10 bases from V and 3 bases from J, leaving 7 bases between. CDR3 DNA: TGTGCCACCACGAACTACAATGAGCAGTTCTTC. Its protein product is CATTNYNEQFF.

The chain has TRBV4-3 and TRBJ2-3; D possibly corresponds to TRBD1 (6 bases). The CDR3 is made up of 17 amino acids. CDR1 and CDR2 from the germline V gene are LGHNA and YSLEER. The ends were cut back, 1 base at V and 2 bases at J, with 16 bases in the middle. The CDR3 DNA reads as TGCGCCAGCAGCCAAGCTGCCTCAGGGGTCTTCACAGATACGCAGTATTTT. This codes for CASSQAASGVFTDTQYF.

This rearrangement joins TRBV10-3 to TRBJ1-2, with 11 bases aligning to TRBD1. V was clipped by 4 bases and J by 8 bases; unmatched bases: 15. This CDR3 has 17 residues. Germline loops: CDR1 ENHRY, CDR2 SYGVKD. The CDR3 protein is CAISGIWTGGDLGGYTF. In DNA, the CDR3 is TGTGCCATCAGTGGGATTTGGACAGGGGGCGATCTCGGCGGCTACACCTTC.

For the CDR3, the DNA is TGTGCCAGCACCGAGGGGGGCAGGGGGCCTATCTATGGCTACACCTTC. The encoded protein is CASTEGGRGPIYGYTF. The V and J genes are TRBV2 and TRBJ1-2; 8 bases are a match to TRBD1. Germline V gives CDR1 SNHLY, CDR2 FYNNEI. Trimming cost V 7 bases and J 4 bases; bases outside gene matches: 14. This CDR3 has 16 residues.

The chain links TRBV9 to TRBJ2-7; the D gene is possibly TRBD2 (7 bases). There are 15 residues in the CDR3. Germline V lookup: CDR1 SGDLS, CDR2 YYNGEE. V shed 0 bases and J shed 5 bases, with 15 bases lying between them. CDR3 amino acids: CASSVALGEGDEQYF. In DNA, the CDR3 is TGTGCCAGCAGCGTAGCTCTTGGGGAGGGGGACGAGCAGTACTTC.

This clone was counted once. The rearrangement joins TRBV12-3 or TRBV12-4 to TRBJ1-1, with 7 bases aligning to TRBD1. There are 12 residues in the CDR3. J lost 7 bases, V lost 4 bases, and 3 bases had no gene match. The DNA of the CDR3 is TGTGCCAGCAGTTCGGGGACAGATGAAGCTTTCTTT. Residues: CASSSGTDEAFF.

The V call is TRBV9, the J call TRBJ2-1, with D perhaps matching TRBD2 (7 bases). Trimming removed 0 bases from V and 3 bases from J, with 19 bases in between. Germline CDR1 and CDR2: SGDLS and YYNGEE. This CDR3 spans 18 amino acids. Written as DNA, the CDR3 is TGTGCCAGCAGCGTAGGTTTGGGGGCGGGAGTTGACTACAATGAGCAGTTCTTC. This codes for CASSVGLGAGVDYNEQFF.

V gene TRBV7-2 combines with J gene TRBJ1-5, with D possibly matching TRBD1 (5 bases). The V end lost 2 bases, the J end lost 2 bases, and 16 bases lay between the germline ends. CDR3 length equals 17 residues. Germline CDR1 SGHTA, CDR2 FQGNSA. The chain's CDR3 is CASSLSVRGPGNQPQHF. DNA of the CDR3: TGTGCCAGCAGCTTATCAGTGAGGGGACCGGGCAATCAGCCCCAGCATTTT.

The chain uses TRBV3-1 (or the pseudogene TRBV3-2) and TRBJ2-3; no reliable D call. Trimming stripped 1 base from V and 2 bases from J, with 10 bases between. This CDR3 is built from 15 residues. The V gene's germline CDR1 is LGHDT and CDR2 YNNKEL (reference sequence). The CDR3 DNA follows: TGTGCCAGCAGCCAAGTTCTTACCCCCACAGATACGCAGTATTTT. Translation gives CASSQVLTPTDTQYF.